Presented here are 20 T cell receptor beta chains from one specimen sequenced in a study of blood T cell repertoires in COVID-19 (TCRdb year 2020). The library relied on the immunoSEQ multiplex PCR assay. TCRdb took this table from immuneACCESS and kept in-frame rearrangements with V and J called. Such tables lack part of the clones; where checked against another copy, unresolved V genes explain under half of the gap, and the rest is unexplained. This sample is represented by around 250,000 clones; roughly 83% of them were singletons. Approximately 13% of the sample belongs to the ten largest clones. The sample consisted of peripheral blood. Source of these receptors: an elderly man with acute or convalescent COVID-19.

V and J are TRBV28 and TRBJ1-2; 11 nucleotides agree with TRBD1. The V and J ends lost 5 bases and 2 bases, in that order; junction bases with no gene match: 13. CDR3 length: 18 residues. The germline V gene encodes CDR1 MDHEN and CDR2 SYDVKM. The CDR3 sequence: CASSAWTGGANGNYGYTF. CDR3 sequence (DNA): TGTGCCAGCAGTGCGTGGACAGGGGGCGCGAATGGGAACTATGGCTACACCTTC.

This clone was seen a handful of times. This chain links TRBV7-9 with TRBJ1-2; D is perhaps TRBD1 (6 bases). Germline CDR1 and CDR2: SEHNR and FQNEAQ (reference sequence). Trimming stripped 6 bases from V and 4 bases from J, with 24 bases between. The CDR3 runs 17 residues. CDR3 coding DNA: TGTGCCAGCAGTCACCCCGGGGCCCACAGGGAGAGCTATGGCTACACCTTC. Amino acids: CASSHPGAHRESYGYTF.

The CDR3 DNA reads as TGTGCCACCAGTCCAGGGGGCGCGGTGGGGAAAAACATTCAGTACTTC. This translates into CATSPGGAVGKNIQYF. The chain carries TRBV15 and TRBJ2-4; 8 bases map to TRBD1. Germline lookup yields CDR1 LNHNV and CDR2 YYDKDF (reference sequence). V lost 6 bases to trimming and J lost 4 bases; unmatched junction nucleotides: 11. The CDR3 spans 16 residues.

J is TRBJ2-1 and V is TRBV13; TRBD1 aligns across 7 bases. The CDR3 is 14 amino acids. Unmatched junction bases numbered 4, after V lost 3 bases and J lost 5 bases. The germline V gene has CDR1 PRHDT and CDR2 FYEKMQ (reference sequence). The CDR3 coding sequence is TGTGCCAGCAGCTTCACAGGGGCCAACAATGAGCAGTTCTTC. Translated: CASSFTGANNEQFF. The full variable domain, completed using reference TRBV13 and TRBJ2-1, is AAGVIQSPRHLIKEKRETATLKCYPIPRHDTVYWYQQGPGQDPQFLISFYEKMQSDKGSIPDRFSAQQFSDYHSELNMSSLELGDSALYFCASSFTGANNEQFFGPGTRLTVL.

CDR3 nucleotide sequence: TGCGCCAGCAGCTCCGACAGGGTCATCTCACCCCTCCACTTT. As protein: CASSSDRVISPLHF. V and J are TRBV5-1 and TRBJ1-6, with 7 bases fitting TRBD1. The J segment lost 10 bases and the V segment lost 3 bases, leaving 7 bases of the junction unmatched. The V gene's germline CDR1 is SGHRS and CDR2 YFSETQ. The CDR3 loop spans 14 amino acids.

The rearrangement joins TRBV7-2 to TRBJ1-5, with TRBD1 as a possible D gene (5 bases). With 3 bases removed from V and 8 bases from J, the gap between germline ends came to 14 bases. CDR1 and CDR2 from the germline V gene are SGHTA and FQGNSA. The CDR3 extends over 14 amino acids. The CDR3 region is CASSLGGVREPQHF. CDR3 coding DNA: TGTGCCAGCAGCTTGGGGGGGGTAAGAGAGCCCCAGCATTTT. The complete variable domain, with remaining parts taken from reference TRBV7-2 and TRBJ1-5, reads GAGVSQSPSNKVTEKGKDVELRCDPISGHTALYWYRQSLGQGLEFLIYFQGNSAPDKSGLPSDRFSAERTGGSVSTLTIQRTQQEDSAVYLCASSLGGVREPQHFGDGTRLSIL.

The rearrangement joins TRBV11-2 to TRBJ2-5; 8 positions match TRBD1. With V trimmed by 4 bases and J by 1 base, 11 bases remained unmatched. Germline CDR1 reads SGHAT; CDR2 reads FQNNGV. The CDR3 contains 17 residues. As DNA, the CDR3 is TGTGCCAGCAGCTCCACAGGGGGTGGACAGGGCCAAGAGACCCAGTACTTC. It codes for CASSSTGGGQGQETQYF.

This clone has only one observation. V is TRBV7-3 and J is TRBJ2-7; D may be TRBD2 (5 bases). CDR1 is SGHTA and CDR2 is FQGTGA in the germline V gene. CDR3 length: 13 residues. The germline V and J ends were trimmed by 6 bases and 3 bases, with 12 bases remaining between them. This CDR3 reads CASSLGEGYEQYF. CDR3 DNA: TGTGCCAGCAGTTTGGGAGAGGGCTACGAGCAGTACTTC.

The chain employs TRBV6-2 or TRBV6-3 and TRBJ2-7; 9 nucleotides match TRBD1. V was clipped by 5 bases and J by 3 bases; unmatched bases: 8. This CDR3 contains 15 residues. The germline V gene encodes CDR1 MNHEY and CDR2 SVGEGT. The CDR3, as DNA: TGTGCCAGCAGTCAAACCGGGACAGGGATCTACGAGCAGTACTTC. Protein sequence: CASSQTGTGIYEQYF.

In DNA, the CDR3 is TGCGCCAGCAGCTTGGGTCTGGGAGGGCTTAACAAAAACATTCAGTACTTC. This gives the protein CASSLGLGGLNKNIQYF. The chain couples TRBV5-1 to TRBJ2-4; 7 bases map to TRBD2. The CDR3 totals 17 residues. J lost 3 bases, V lost 0 bases, and 9 bases had no gene match. Germline values: CDR1 SGHRS, CDR2 YFSETQ.

Notes on this clone: One junction end does not reproduce the germline sequence, and a read error may be involved. The rearrangement joins TRBV7-9 to TRBJ2-7, with D possibly being TRBD2 (5 bases). Germline assignment: CDR1 SEHNR and CDR2 FQNEAQ (reference sequence). This CDR3 comprises 12 residues. The CDR3 spells CASSLEMGQDFF. The DNA for the CDR3 is TGTGCCAGCAGCTTAGAGATGGGTCAGGACTTCTTC.

The CDR3 bases are TGTGCCAGCAGCTTAAGGACAGGCTCTGGAAACACCATATATTTT. Its translation: CASSLRTGSGNTIYF. The V gene is TRBV7-2, the J gene TRBJ1-3, with TRBD1 matching over 7 bases. The CDR3 runs 15 residues. The J segment lost 0 bases and the V segment lost 2 bases, leaving 1 base of the junction unmatched. Germline V CDR1 and CDR2: SGHTA, FQGNSA.

J is TRBJ2-1 and V is TRBV11-3; 7 nucleotides agree with TRBD1. Per the germline V gene, CDR1 is SGHNT and CDR2 is YENEEA. The CDR3 loop spans 17 amino acids. V shed 5 bases and J 1 base; nucleotides not matched to a gene: 11. The CDR3 bases are TGTGCCAGCAGCCCAGGATTGATGGGACAGTCCTACAATGAGCAGTTCTTC. It encodes CASSPGLMGQSYNEQFF.

This chain joins TRBV14 and TRBJ2-1; D uncertain. Germline V gene lookup returns CDR1 SGHDN and CDR2 FVKESK. Trimming pared 1 base from V and 9 bases from J, leaving 7 bases between. CDR3 length equals 12 residues. CDR3 residues: CASSQVSGEQFF. CDR3 DNA sequence: TGTGCCAGCAGCCAAGTCTCGGGTGAGCAGTTCTTC.

The chain has TRBV20-1 and TRBJ1-1; D might be TRBD1 (5 bases). Germline-derived CDR1 and CDR2 are DFQATT and SNEGSKA (reference sequence). V gave up 8 bases and J gave up 8 bases, with 12 bases separating them. This CDR3 is built from 10 residues. The CDR3 sequence is CSPGGGEAFF. The CDR3 coding sequence is TGCAGTCCCGGGGGAGGAGAAGCTTTCTTT.

The gene calls are TRBV3-1 (or the pseudogene TRBV3-2) and TRBJ2-1; D possibly corresponds to TRBD2 (6 bases). The CDR3 extends over 14 amino acids. Per the germline V gene, CDR1 is LGHDT and CDR2 is YNNKEL (reference sequence). Trimming removed 0 bases at V and 7 bases at J, with 10 bases between. The CDR3 bases are TGTGCCAGCAGCCAAGACGCGGGGCGGAATGAGCAGTTCTTC. The encoded protein is CASSQDAGRNEQFF.

The rearrangement uses TRBV7-2 and TRBJ2-1; TRBD2 agrees at 8 bases. This CDR3 region has 14 residues. The V gene end was trimmed by 5 bases and the J gene end by 9 bases; junction bases not matched to a gene: 9. Looked up from germline, CDR1 is SGHTA and CDR2 is FQGNSA. DNA for the CDR3: TGTGCCAGCAGCCTCCCAGGGACTAGGAGTGAGCAGTTCTTC. Translation: CASSLPGTRSEQFF.

This chain links TRBV15 with TRBJ1-3; 9 bases agree with TRBD1. The V segment lost 0 bases and the J segment 2 bases; nucleotides outside the gene matches: 8. Germline values: CDR1 LNHNV, CDR2 YYDKDF (reference sequence). This CDR3 spans 18 amino acids. CDR3 DNA: TGTGCCACCAGCAGAGATCGCCCCGGACAGGGGACTGGAAACACCATATATTTT. It specifies CATSRDRPGQGTGNTIYF.

The chain carries TRBV2 and TRBJ2-2; 9 positions agree with TRBD1. Germline V gives CDR1 SNHLY, CDR2 FYNNEI. CDR3 length: 15 residues. V gave up 7 bases and J gave up 7 bases; unmatched junction bases: 10. The CDR3 is CASKLLQGAVGELFF. The CDR3 DNA sequence: TGTGCCAGCAAGCTACTACAGGGGGCTGTCGGGGAGCTGTTTTTT.

The chain carries TRBV6-4 and TRBJ1-5; 7 nucleotides match TRBD1. The junction had 18 bases not matched to a gene; V was cut back by 5 bases and J by 5 bases. CDR1 and CDR2 (germline): MRHNA, SNTAGT. The CDR3 is 18 amino acids. The DNA of the CDR3 is TGTGCCAGCAGTCGACGCGGTAGCTGGACAGGCGGGTATCAGCCCCAGCATTTT. Amino acid sequence: CASSRRGSWTGGYQPQHF.